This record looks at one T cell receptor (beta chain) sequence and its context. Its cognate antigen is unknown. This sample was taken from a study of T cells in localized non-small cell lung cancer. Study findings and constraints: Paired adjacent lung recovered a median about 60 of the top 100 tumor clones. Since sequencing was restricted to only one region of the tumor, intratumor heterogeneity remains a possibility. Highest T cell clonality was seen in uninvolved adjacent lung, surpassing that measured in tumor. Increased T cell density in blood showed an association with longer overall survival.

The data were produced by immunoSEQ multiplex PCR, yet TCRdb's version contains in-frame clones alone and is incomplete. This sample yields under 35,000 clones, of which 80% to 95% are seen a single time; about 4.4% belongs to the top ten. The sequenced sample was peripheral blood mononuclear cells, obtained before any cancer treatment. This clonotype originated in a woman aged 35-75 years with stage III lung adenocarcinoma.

DNA of the CDR3: TGTGCCAGCAGTATCTTCCCAAGCTCCTACAATGAGCAGTTCTTC. Translated, it gives CASSIFPSSYNEQFF. The chain employs TRBV27 and TRBJ2-1, with no clear D. Trimming pared 5 bases from V and 0 bases from J, leaving 11 bases between. The CDR3 spans 15 residues. The germline V gene encodes CDR1 MNHEY and CDR2 SMNVEV (reference sequence).